This T cell receptor beta chain emerged from a study of CD8 T cells in Susac syndrome. RNA in amounts of roughly 0.5 to 1 ug was reverse transcribed with random hexamers. Amplification of the TCR beta CDR3 was carried out by immunoSEQ multiplex PCR, which spanned a total of 54 Vbeta and 13 Jbeta segments. TCRdb passed the immunoSEQ multiplex PCR reads through MiXCR, listing each CDR3 protein once. The repertoire holds some 300,000 distinct CDR3 sequences, with around 83% as singletons. The CDR3 consists of 15 residues. Germline V gives CDR1 MNHEY, CDR2 SVGAGI. Trimming took 8 bases from V and 7 from J; bases not matched to a gene: 11.

This sequence originates from a human donor with multiple sclerosis. The chain carries TRBV6-5 and TRBJ2-1; 10 nucleotides match TRBD2. The sequenced sample consisted of CD8+ T cells from PBMCs. In DNA form, the CDR3 reads TGTGCCAGCGGGTGGGCTAGCGGGAGTAGTAATGAGCAGTTCTTC. Amino acids: CASGWASGSSNEQFF.